One and the same sample provided the 29 T cell receptor beta chains below, sequenced in a study of beta chain features in type 1 diabetes. The isolated RNA, all of it, was reverse transcribed, so expressed TCRB transcripts were what got sequenced. Profiled with immunoSEQ multiplex PCR; TCRdb holds only in-frame clones, not every one. The profile shows about 620,000 clones, about a sixth of them singletons. What was sequenced was naive CD4+ T cells from blood. These receptors were collected from a man aged 18 to 35 in good health.

The chain employs TRBV28 and TRBJ1-1; TRBD1 is a possible D gene (5 bases). The length of the CDR3 is 15 residues. The V gene's germline CDR1 is MDHEN and CDR2 SYDVKM. Deletions cut 5 bases from V and 5 bases from J, with 18 bases between. This chain's CDR3 is CASSPGSSGGTEAFF. CDR3 nucleotide sequence: TGTGCCAGCAGTCCCGGGTCCAGTGGGGGGACTGAAGCTTTCTTT.

The J gene is TRBJ2-7, the V gene TRBV11-2; 10 positions match TRBD2. Germline CDR1 reads SGHAT; CDR2 reads FQNNGV. This CDR3 comprises 15 residues. Trimming took 1 base from V and 3 from J; bases not matched to a gene: 3. Here the CDR3 reads CASSLGGLAFYEQYF. The CDR3, as DNA: TGTGCCAGCAGCTTAGGGGGACTAGCGTTCTACGAGCAGTACTTC.

The chain couples TRBV7-6 to TRBJ2-3; no firm D call. The V and J ends lost 1 base and 2 bases respectively, with 13 bases between them. Germline V lookup: CDR1 SGHVS, CDR2 FNYEAQ. The CDR3 covers 16 residues. CDR3 nucleotides: TGTGCCAGCAGCTTAGGACCAGCTATCAACACAGATACGCAGTATTTT. This sequence encodes CASSLGPAINTDTQYF.

Only a few counts were recorded for this clone. This chain links TRBV15 with TRBJ2-3; TRBD2 matches 7 bases. There are 15 residues in the CDR3. CDR1 and CDR2 from the germline V gene are LNHNV and YYDKDF (reference sequence). J was trimmed by 3 bases and V by 5 bases; bases with no gene match: 8. The CDR3 DNA reads TGTGCCACCAGCCTCTACCAGGGAGGGACAGATACGCAGTATTTT. It specifies CATSLYQGGTDTQYF.

This clone occurred a few times. The chain carries TRBV4-3 and TRBJ2-2; TRBD2 agrees at 15 bases. With 3 bases clipped from V and 6 bases from J, the junction kept 8 bases outside the gene matches. This CDR3 region has 18 residues. Germline CDR1 reads LGHNA; CDR2 reads YSLEER. CDR3: CASSHRTSGRVSPGELFF. The CDR3 DNA reads TGCGCCAGCAGCCACCGGACTAGCGGGAGGGTATCTCCCGGGGAGCTGTTTTTT.

A few counts support this clone. The chain carries TRBV7-8 and TRBJ2-3; no clear D gene. The CDR3 is 13 residues long. Trimming took off 3 bases at V and 0 bases at J, with 4 bases between the two ends. Germline V gene lookup returns CDR1 SGHVS and CDR2 FQNEAQ. The CDR3 is CASSLGSTDTQYF. CDR3 bases: TGTGCCAGCAGCTTGGGTAGCACAGATACGCAGTATTTT.

The chain is built from TRBV10-3 and TRBJ2-3; 7 nucleotides align to TRBD1. This CDR3 region has 16 residues. The germline V gene has CDR1 ENHRY and CDR2 SYGVKD. Trimming took 7 bases from V and 0 from J; bases not matched to a gene: 10. CDR3 bases: TGTGCCATCAACGGACGGGACAGCCAAAGCACAGATACGCAGTATTTT. Protein product: CAINGRDSQSTDTQYF.

J is TRBJ1-2 and V is TRBV28; D call uncertain. Germline V lookup: CDR1 MDHEN, CDR2 SYDVKM. V gave up 7 bases and J gave up 4 bases, with 10 bases separating them. This CDR3 region has 12 residues. CDR3 sequence (DNA): TGTGCCAGCAACGTTGGGGTCTATGGCTACACCTTC. This encodes CASNVGVYGYTF.

The V and J genes are TRBV18 and TRBJ2-5, with D unclear. Germline-derived CDR1 and CDR2 are KGHSH and LQKENI. Deletions cut 4 bases from V and 5 bases from J, with 8 bases between. The CDR3 length is 12 residues. CDR3 protein: CASSLSVETQYF. In DNA, the CDR3 is TGTGCCAGCTCACTCTCCGTGGAGACCCAGTACTTC.

The V and J genes are TRBV28 and TRBJ2-7; possibly TRBD2 for D (6 bases). The V gene's germline CDR1 is MDHEN and CDR2 SYDVKM. This CDR3 is built from 14 residues. V was clipped by 7 bases and J by 7 bases, with 20 bases between them. The CDR3 loop reads CASKRGTRFLEQYF. In nucleotides, the CDR3 is TGTGCCAGCAAGCGCGGGACCCGCTTTTTGGAGCAGTACTTC.

The rearrangement joins TRBV5-1 to TRBJ1-5, with 10 bases aligning to TRBD1. V trimming: 4 bases; J trimming: 2 bases; junction bases outside the gene matches: 6. Germline assignment: CDR1 SGHRS and CDR2 YFSETQ. This CDR3 contains 16 residues. The CDR3 loop reads CASSRGTGEGNQPQHF. CDR3 nucleotide sequence: TGCGCCAGCAGCCGAGGGACAGGGGAGGGCAATCAGCCCCAGCATTTT.

V and J are TRBV29-1 and TRBJ2-3, with 10 bases matching TRBD2. V shed 3 bases, J shed 0 bases, and the junction held 3 bases outside the gene matches. The germline gives CDR1 SQVTM, CDR2 ANQGSEA. The CDR3 has 15 amino acids. The CDR3 region has the DNA TGCAGCGTTGACCCGACTAGCGGGAGCACAGATACGCAGTATTTT. Its translation: CSVDPTSGSTDTQYF.

The chain uses TRBV15 and TRBJ2-2; possible D gene TRBD1, 6 bases. V gave up 3 bases and J gave up 5 bases, with 13 bases separating them. Germline loops: CDR1 LNHNV, CDR2 YYDKDF (reference sequence). CDR3 size: 15 residues. CDR3 nucleotide sequence: TGTGCCACCAGCAGGTCCCAGGGGAGAACCGGGGAGCTGTTTTTT. Residues: CATSRSQGRTGELFF.

The rearrangement uses TRBV7-8 and TRBJ1-1; D ambiguous. The CDR3 contains 13 residues. CDR1 is SGHVS and CDR2 is FQNEAQ in the germline V gene. Between the trimmed V and J ends, which lost 8 bases and 2 bases, there was a span of 12 bases. Here the CDR3 DNA reads TGTGCCAGCGGCGACGGTTTCAACACTGAAGCTTTCTTT. Residues: CASGDGFNTEAFF.

V and J are TRBV11-2 and TRBJ2-1; D is ambiguous. V was clipped by 4 bases and J by 9 bases, with 10 bases between them. The germline V gene has CDR1 SGHAT and CDR2 FQNNGV. The CDR3 runs 12 residues. CDR3 nucleotides: TGTGCCAGCAGCTCCAGTAAAACTGAGCAGTTCTTC. The encoded protein is CASSSSKTEQFF.

This clone was seen a handful of times. The gene calls are TRBV9 and TRBJ1-2; maybe TRBD1 (6 bases). This CDR3 region has 14 residues. The ends were cut back, 4 bases at V and 5 bases at J, with 15 bases in the middle. CDR1 is SGDLS, CDR2 YYNGEE, per germline. The CDR3 DNA follows: TGTGCCAGCAGCCGTTCCGAGAGGGGGTATGGCTACACCTTC. It codes for CASSRSERGYGYTF.

To note about this clone: The sample has other DNA sequences that encode this CDR3 too. CDR3 sequence reads: CASSYPGGTEAFF. The CDR3 DNA reads as TGTGCCAGCAGTTACCCCGGAGGAACTGAAGCTTTCTTT. J is TRBJ1-1 and V is TRBV6-5; D gene uncertain. Trimming removed 2 bases from V and 5 bases from J, with 9 bases in between. CDR1 and CDR2 (germline): MNHEY, SVGAGI. The CDR3 sequence is 13 residues long.

V gene TRBV5-1 combines with J gene TRBJ2-7, with no clear D. The CDR3 spans 14 residues. Trimming stripped 0 bases from V and 1 base from J, with 8 bases between. Germline CDR1 SGHRS, CDR2 YFSETQ. The CDR3 DNA reads TGCGCCAGCAGCTTGGCAGGACGGTCCTACGAGCAGTACTTC. It specifies CASSLAGRSYEQYF.

The J gene is TRBJ2-2, the V gene TRBV5-1; D is ambiguous. The CDR3 extends over 16 amino acids. From germline, CDR1 is SGHRS and CDR2 YFSETQ. V lost 0 bases, J lost 6 bases, and 15 bases lay in between. In DNA, the CDR3 is TGCGCCAGCAGCTTGGATGTAGGTACGAGGTCCGGGGAGCTGTTTTTT. Protein: CASSLDVGTRSGELFF.

J is TRBJ1-4 and V is TRBV5-1; no firm D call. V was cut by 7 bases and J by 2 bases, with 12 bases left in between. The CDR3 is 14 amino acids. Germline assignment: CDR1 SGHRS and CDR2 YFSETQ. The DNA for the CDR3 is TGCGCCAGCGGCTGGAGGGAGACTAATGAAAAACTGTTTTTT. It is translated as CASGWRETNEKLFF. Full variable domain (missing parts from reference TRBV5-1 and TRBJ1-4): KAGVTQTPRYLIKTRGQQVTLSCSPISGHRSVSWYQQTPGQGLQFLFEYFSETQRNKGNFPGRFSGRQFSNSRSEMNVSTLELGDSALYLCASGWRETNEKLFFGSGTQLSVL.

This chain connects TRBV5-4 to TRBJ1-2; D might be TRBD1 (6 bases). The CDR3 sequence is 15 residues long. The V gene's germline CDR1 is SGHNT and CDR2 YYREEE (reference sequence). V shed 4 bases and J shed 6 bases, with 19 bases lying between them. CDR3 region: CASSPQGGPRDGYTF. In nucleotides, the CDR3 is TGTGCCAGCAGCCCACAAGGGGGACCTCGCGATGGCTACACCTTC.

This clone has more than one count but fewer than ten. J is TRBJ1-2 and V is TRBV7-2; 8 bases line up with TRBD1. Trimming took 2 bases from V and 7 from J; bases not matched to a gene: 3. Germline V gives CDR1 SGHTA, CDR2 FQGNSA. This CDR3 spans 13 amino acids. The CDR3 DNA reads TGTGCCAGCAGCTTAACAGGGGGACTTGGCTACACCTTC. Amino acids: CASSLTGGLGYTF.

The table lists this clone with a few counts. The chain links TRBV6-6 to TRBJ2-1; D tentatively fits TRBD1 or TRBD2 (5 bases each). Looked up from germline, CDR1 is MNHNY and CDR2 is SVGAGI (reference sequence). Trimming removed 6 bases at V and 3 bases at J, with 15 bases between. The CDR3 is made up of 15 amino acids. The CDR3 spells CASSLRDGDYNEQFF. As DNA, the CDR3 is TGTGCCAGCAGCCTCCGGGACGGAGACTACAATGAGCAGTTCTTC.

This clone was observed a few times. The V and J genes are TRBV9 and TRBJ2-1, with 11 bases aligning to TRBD2. The V gene end was trimmed by 3 bases and the J gene end by 4 bases; junction bases not matched to a gene: 9. Germline V gene sequence: CDR1 SGDLS, CDR2 YYNGEE. The CDR3 is 17 amino acids. CDR3 coding DNA: TGTGCCAGCAGCGGGAGACTAGCGGGGTCGGGGTACAATGAGCAGTTCTTC. Its translation is CASSGRLAGSGYNEQFF.

The chain links TRBV4-2 to TRBJ1-4, with 8 bases fitting TRBD1. Germline trimming cut 4 bases from V and 0 bases from J; bases unmatched to any gene: 7. From germline, CDR1 is LGHNA and CDR2 YNFKEQ. This CDR3 comprises 17 residues. The CDR3 DNA follows: TGTGCCAGCAGCCTCGGGACAGGCCTTGCAACTAATGAAAAACTGTTTTTT. Encoded protein: CASSLGTGLATNEKLFF.

This clone was counted only a few times. V is TRBV30 and J is TRBJ2-5, with 10 bases lining up with TRBD2. V gave up 3 bases and J gave up 4 bases; unmatched junction bases: 11. The CDR3 consists of 16 residues. Per germline, CDR1 GTSNPN and CDR2 SVGIG (reference sequence). In DNA form, the CDR3 reads TGTGCCTGGAGGGGTCCAGCGGGGGGGCCAGGAGAGACCCAGTACTTC. Encoded protein: CAWRGPAGGPGETQYF.

This clone was seen more than once but under ten times. The V gene is TRBV4-1, the J gene TRBJ2-3; tentatively, D is TRBD1 (5 bases). The CDR3 has 15 amino acids. From germline, CDR1 is MGHRA and CDR2 YSYEKL. The germline V and J ends were trimmed by 3 bases and 4 bases, with 14 bases remaining between them. For the CDR3, the DNA is TGCGCCAGCAGCCAGGTGCAGGGTATCTCAGATACGCAGTATTTT. Its protein is CASSQVQGISDTQYF.

This clone was observed a handful of times. The chain couples TRBV4-1 to TRBJ2-1; D possibly corresponds to TRBD2 (6 bases). This CDR3 spans 17 amino acids. CDR1 is MGHRA, CDR2 YSYEKL, per germline. The V end lost 4 bases, the J end lost 0 bases, and 16 bases lay between the germline ends. The CDR3 is CASSRIGLAVSYNEQFF. As DNA, the CDR3 is TGCGCCAGCAGCCGGATTGGGTTAGCGGTCTCCTACAATGAGCAGTTCTTC.

This clone was counted a few times. The rearrangement links TRBV6-1 to TRBJ2-7, with 8 bases fitting TRBD1. With 6 bases clipped from V and 4 bases from J, the junction kept 5 bases outside the gene matches. Germline V gives CDR1 MNHNS, CDR2 SASEGT. This CDR3 contains 13 residues. The CDR3 region has the DNA TGTGCCAGCAGGAAACAGGGGGAGTACGAGCAGTACTTC. Amino acids: CASRKQGEYEQYF.